This T cell receptor beta chain came from a study of cytomegalovirus exposure and HLA in healthy donors. Study observations and caveats: The authors listed roughly 150 TCR beta chains as cytomegalovirus-associated.

The PCR ran on 60 Vbeta and 13 Jbeta primers. Produced via immunoSEQ multiplex PCR; TCRdb's table is partial and in-frame only. The table shows 150,000 to 200,000 clones, with approximately 70% occurring only once. Notes on this clone: Its matching antigen is unknown.

V trimming: 0 bases; J trimming: 6 bases; junction bases outside the gene matches: 19. Germline V gene data show CDR1 as LNHNV and CDR2 as YYDKDF (reference sequence). This CDR3 comprises 22 residues. Sequenced material: PBMCs. This chain links TRBV15 with TRBJ2-2; 13 nucleotides align to TRBD2. The sequence came from a woman aged 40 to 55 in good health and CMV-seropositive. CDR3 amino acids: CATSRDGGLMELAGGPSGELFF. CDR3 coding DNA: TGTGCCACCAGCAGAGATGGAGGGCTAATGGAACTAGCGGGAGGGCCTTCCGGGGAGCTGTTTTTT.